The 30 T cell receptor beta chains below all came from one sample that was sequenced in a study of T-cell reconstitution after alpha-beta-depleted transplantation in children. Preparation of the TCRbeta library used unique molecular identifiers. TCRdb re-called the PCR reads through MiXCR, storing one row per CDR3 protein. The table shows hundreds of thousands of distinct CDR3 sequences, with 13% occurring only once. Specimen: PBMCs, collected before TCRalphabeta/CD19-depleted stem cell transplant. These receptors all come from a girl aged 2 to 10 with congenital amegakaryocytic thrombocytopenia, due to receive a stem cell transplant.

This chain joins TRBV24-1 and TRBJ2-7; possibly TRBD1 for D (6 bases). The CDR3 spans 14 residues. From germline, CDR1 is KGHDR and CDR2 SFDVKD. The V gene lost 3 bases and the J gene lost 2 bases, with 10 bases spanning the gap. The CDR3, as DNA: TGTGCCACCAGTGATAGCGACAGGACCTACGAGCAGTACTTC. This sequence encodes CATSDSDRTYEQYF.

The chain has TRBV6-2 or TRBV6-3 and TRBJ1-1; D gene ambiguous. The CDR3 contains 11 residues. The germline V and J ends were trimmed by 1 base and 8 bases, with 5 bases remaining between them. CDR1 MNHEY and CDR2 SVGEGT come from the germline V gene. CDR3 protein: CASSYLVEAFF. CDR3 sequence (DNA): TGTGCCAGCAGTTACTTGGTGGAAGCTTTCTTT.

This clonotype was recorded many times. The chain joins TRBV28 to TRBJ2-7; the D is unclear. Trimming took off 6 bases at V and 4 bases at J, with 10 bases between the two ends. CDR3 length: 12 residues. In germline, CDR1 is MDHEN, CDR2 SYDVKM. The CDR3 DNA sequence: TGTGCCAGCAGCCCCGCCGGATACGAGCAGTACTTC. It yields the protein CASSPAGYEQYF.

This clonotype was counted many times. The chain joins TRBV10-3 to TRBJ2-3; 10 bases are a match to TRBD1. CDR3 length equals 17 residues. Losses at the gene ends were 0 bases for V and 2 bases for J; bases not matched to a gene: 5. CDR1 and CDR2 from the germline V gene are ENHRY and SYGVKD. The DNA for the CDR3 is TGTGCCATCAGTGAGTCGACGGACAGGGGGTACACAGATACGCAGTATTTT. Translating gives CAISESTDRGYTDTQYF.

For the CDR3, the DNA is TGTGCCAGCAGCCTACTCGACTACAGGGGATACAATTCACCCCTCCACTTT. It is translated as CASSLLDYRGYNSPLHF. The chain employs TRBV5-5 and TRBJ1-6; 7 bases are a match to TRBD1. Losses at the gene ends were 4 bases for V and 7 bases for J; bases not matched to a gene: 14. CDR1 is SGHKS and CDR2 is YYEKEE in the germline V gene (reference sequence). There are 17 residues in the CDR3.

The V call is TRBV7-9, the J call TRBJ2-5; D is unclear. Trimming removed 8 bases at V and 4 bases at J, with 14 bases between. Germline CDR1 SEHNR, CDR2 FQNEAQ (reference sequence). The CDR3 is 13 residues long. CDR3 sequence: CASRQEFPETQYF. CDR3 nucleotides: TGTGCCAGCCGCCAGGAATTCCCAGAGACCCAGTACTTC.

CDR3 nucleotides: TGTGCCAGCTTATTAGCGGGAGGTTACGAGCAGTACTTC. Encoded protein: CASLLAGGYEQYF. V and J are TRBV28 and TRBJ2-7, with 10 bases matching TRBD2. The CDR3 runs to 13 residues. The V gene end was trimmed by 8 bases and the J gene end by 4 bases; junction bases not matched to a gene: 5. The germline gives CDR1 MDHEN, CDR2 SYDVKM.

This clonotype was counted between two and nine times. The genes are TRBV7-3 and TRBJ2-3; D may match TRBD1 or TRBD2 (5 bases each). Looked up from germline, CDR1 is SGHTA and CDR2 is FQGTGA. The length of the CDR3 is 14 residues. V was cut by 5 bases and J by 1 base, with 10 bases left in between. CDR3 protein: CASSGGGGTDTQYF. For the CDR3, the DNA is TGTGCCAGCAGCGGTGGGGGAGGCACAGATACGCAGTATTTT.

In this sample, this clonotype turned up a few times. V usage is TRBV28 and J usage is TRBJ2-3; D is unresolved. Germline V lookup: CDR1 MDHEN, CDR2 SYDVKM. The V end lost 4 bases, the J end lost 8 bases, and 4 bases lay between the germline ends. The CDR3 runs 10 residues. The CDR3: CASSSSTQYF. The CDR3, as DNA: TGTGCCAGCAGTTCTAGTACGCAGTATTTT. Looking up the rest from reference TRBV28 and TRBJ2-3 gives the full variable domain: DVKVTQSSRYLVKRTGEKVFLECVQDMDHENMFWYRQDPGLGLRLIYFSYDVKMKEKGDIPEGYSVSREKKERFSLILESASTNQTSMYLCASSSSTQYFGPGTRLTVL.

This clonotype was observed many times. V usage is TRBV29-1 and J usage is TRBJ2-7; 8 bases are a match to TRBD1. After removal of 6 bases from V and 2 bases from J, the junction contained 6 bases not matched to a gene. The CDR3 is made up of 13 amino acids. Germline assignment: CDR1 SQVTM and CDR2 ANQGSEA. CDR3 nucleotide sequence: TGCAGCGTAGAGGACAGGGAGACCTACGAGCAGTACTTC. As protein: CSVEDRETYEQYF.

This clonotype came up a few times. V and J are TRBV20-1 and TRBJ2-2; possibly TRBD2 for D (7 bases). Per germline, CDR1 DFQATT and CDR2 SNEGSKA (reference sequence). This CDR3 contains 15 residues. The germline V and J ends were trimmed by 1 base and 5 bases, with 14 bases remaining between them. The CDR3 DNA reads as TGCAGTGCTAGAGTGGGGGGGGCGCGGACCGGGGAGCTGTTTTTT. Its protein is CSARVGGARTGELFF.

The chain recombines TRBV7-3 with TRBJ2-7; TRBD1 might be the D (6 bases). In germline, CDR1 is SGHTA, CDR2 FQGTGA. The CDR3 runs 15 residues. V lost 0 bases, J lost 3 bases, and 12 bases lay in between. The CDR3 nucleotides read TGTGCCAGCAGCTTAACGGCCGGGACACACTACGAGCAGTACTTC. This codes for CASSLTAGTHYEQYF.

This clonotype was counted ten times or more. V and J are TRBV5-1 and TRBJ2-2, with TRBD2 identical over 9 bases. The CDR3 is 16 residues long. Looked up from germline, CDR1 is SGHRS and CDR2 is YFSETQ. V lost 2 bases to trimming and J lost 5 bases; unmatched junction nucleotides: 7. CDR3 region: CASSFAGTSRTGELFF. The CDR3 DNA reads TGCGCCAGCAGCTTCGCCGGGACTAGCAGAACCGGGGAGCTGTTTTTT. Full variable domain (outside the CDR3, taken from reference TRBV5-1 and TRBJ2-2): KAGVTQTPRYLIKTRGQQVTLSCSPISGHRSVSWYQQTPGQGLQFLFEYFSETQRNKGNFPGRFSGRQFSNSRSEMNVSTLELGDSALYLCASSFAGTSRTGELFFGEGSRLTVL.

This clonotype was detected ten times or more. This sequence joins TRBV29-1 and TRBJ1-5; D possibly corresponds to TRBD1 (5 bases). CDR1 and CDR2 from the germline V gene are SQVTM and ANQGSEA. Trimming shortened V by 7 bases and J by 8 bases, and 15 bases separated the two germline ends. The CDR3 length is 12 residues. The CDR3 nucleotides are TGCAGCGCCTCGGACGGGGGGGAGCCCCAGCATTTT. This translates into CSASDGGEPQHF.

The chain links TRBV7-2 to TRBJ1-6, with D maybe TRBD1 (6 bases). The V and J ends lost 5 bases and 7 bases respectively, with 12 bases between them. The CDR3 has 14 amino acids. Germline CDR1 SGHTA, CDR2 FQGNSA. In DNA, the CDR3 is TGTGCCAGCAGCGCTACAGGGTTCAATTCACCCCTCCACTTT. Amino acids: CASSATGFNSPLHF. The full variable domain, with the rest looked up from reference TRBV7-2 and TRBJ1-6, is GAGVSQSPSNKVTEKGKDVELRCDPISGHTALYWYRQSLGQGLEFLIYFQGNSAPDKSGLPSDRFSAERTGGSVSTLTIQRTQQEDSAVYLCASSATGFNSPLHFGNGTRLTVT.

V is TRBV11-1 and J is TRBJ2-5, with 10 bases lining up with TRBD2. Per the germline V gene, CDR1 is SGHAT and CDR2 is FQDESV (reference sequence). V was pared by 5 bases and J by 5 bases, with 17 bases of the junction left unmatched. This CDR3 spans 18 amino acids. The CDR3 nucleotides are TGTGCCAGCAGCCCCGGACTGCGAGCGGGAGGGCCTCTGGAGACCCAGTACTTC. Translating gives CASSPGLRAGGPLETQYF.

This clonotype was observed a few times. The V call is TRBV28, the J call TRBJ1-5; D remains unclear. V lost 5 bases and J 0 bases, leaving 8 bases between the germline ends. The CDR3 is 14 amino acids. Germline V gene sequence: CDR1 MDHEN, CDR2 SYDVKM. CDR3 amino acids: CASSGPHSNQPQHF. The CDR3 bases are TGTGCCAGCAGTGGGCCGCATAGCAATCAGCCCCAGCATTTT.

As to this clonotype: At one boundary the junction diverges from the germline segment, which might be a read error. V usage is TRBV25-1 and J usage is TRBJ2-7; D uncertain. There are 12 residues in the CDR3. Per germline, CDR1 MGHDK and CDR2 SYGVNS. The CDR3 is CASSELTYEQDF. The CDR3 coding sequence is TGTGCCAGCAGTGAATTAACCTACGAGCAGGACTTC.

The gene calls are TRBV6-2 or TRBV6-3 and TRBJ2-1; 9 nucleotides match TRBD2. V dropped 9 bases and J dropped 15; count of bases not matched to a gene: 15. Looked up from germline, CDR1 is MNHEY and CDR2 is SVGEGT. The CDR3 contains 13 residues. The CDR3 reads CASGPILAGRLFF. Written as DNA, the CDR3 is TGTGCCAGTGGCCCAATTCTAGCGGGACGGCTGTTCTTC.

This clonotype was seen only once. Sequence at one end of the junction differs from germline and may be a read error. The chain joins TRBV3-1 to TRBJ2-1; D not certain. The length of the CDR3 is 13 residues. Per germline, CDR1 LGHDT and CDR2 YNNKEL (reference sequence). The CDR3 nucleotides are TGTGCCAGCAGCCACACTTGGGCCAATGAGCGGTTCTTC. Amino acid sequence: CASSHTWANERFF.

This clonotype has a handful of counts. V is TRBV5-1 and J is TRBJ2-5; D perhaps matches TRBD1 (6 bases). V lost 3 bases, J lost 4 bases, and 13 bases lay in between. The germline gives CDR1 SGHRS, CDR2 YFSETQ. This CDR3 spans 14 amino acids. Here the CDR3 reads CASSSWAGAETQYF. CDR3 nucleotides: TGCGCCAGCAGCTCGTGGGCAGGGGCAGAGACCCAGTACTTC.

The sample holds a few counts of this clonotype. The CDR3 sequence: CSASRGLVVRETQYF. CDR3 DNA sequence: TGCAGTGCTAGCCGCGGATTAGTGGTTCGAGAGACCCAGTACTTC. V gene TRBV20-1 combines with J gene TRBJ2-5; the D is unclear. This CDR3 is 15 amino acids long. Germline values: CDR1 DFQATT, CDR2 SNEGSKA (reference sequence). V lost 3 bases and J 4 bases, leaving 18 bases between the germline ends.

Ten or more counts support this clonotype. The rearrangement uses TRBV3-1 and TRBJ2-1; TRBD1 might be the D (7 bases). Looked up from germline, CDR1 is LGHDT and CDR2 is YNNKEL (reference sequence). The CDR3 has 15 amino acids. V lost 5 bases and J lost 3, with 14 bases in between. The CDR3 loop reads CASSARGESYNEQFF. The CDR3 nucleotides are TGTGCCAGCAGCGCCAGGGGGGAAAGCTACAATGAGCAGTTCTTC.

This clonotype has ten or more counts. The chain is built from TRBV11-3 and TRBJ2-2; D is perhaps TRBD1 (7 bases). CDR3 length equals 16 residues. The V gene lost 4 bases and the J gene lost 2 bases, with 14 bases spanning the gap. Germline V gene sequence: CDR1 SGHNT, CDR2 YENEEA. The CDR3 bases are TGTGCCAGCAGCTCGGGGGACAGTCTAAACACCGGGGAGCTGTTTTTT. Translated: CASSSGDSLNTGELFF. The entire variable domain, with the rest obtained from reference TRBV11-3 and TRBJ2-2, is as follows: EAGVVQSPRYKIIEKKQPVAFWCNPISGHNTLYWYLQNLGQGPELLIRYENEEAVDDSQLPKDRFSAERLKGVDSTLKIQPAELGDSAVYLCASSSGDSLNTGELFFGEGSRLTVL.

This clonotype was counted at least ten times. The gene calls are TRBV20-1 and TRBJ2-7; D unclear. CDR3 size: 12 residues. Trimming pared 0 bases from V and 3 bases from J, leaving 6 bases between. Germline CDR1 reads DFQATT; CDR2 reads SNEGSKA (reference sequence). CDR3 in DNA: TGCAGTGCTAGAGAACAGCGCTACGAGCAGTACTTC. Amino acids: CSAREQRYEQYF.

A few counts support this clonotype. The rearrangement links TRBV6-2 or TRBV6-3 to TRBJ2-3; D is uncertain. The V end lost 6 bases, the J end lost 0 bases, and 16 bases lay between the germline ends. The CDR3 spans 16 residues. The germline gives CDR1 MNHEY, CDR2 SVGEGT. CDR3 sequence: CASSPGSWGSTDTQYF. CDR3 sequence (DNA): TGTGCCAGCAGCCCCGGATCATGGGGTAGCACAGATACGCAGTATTTT.

This clonotype showed up many times. The chain employs TRBV5-1 and TRBJ1-1; D is undetermined. Germline-derived CDR1 and CDR2 are SGHRS and YFSETQ. This CDR3 comprises 14 residues. The germline V and J ends were trimmed by 1 base and 1 base, with 8 bases remaining between them. The CDR3 reads CASSLKAGNTEAFF. The DNA of the CDR3 is TGCGCCAGCAGCTTGAAGGCTGGGAACACTGAAGCTTTCTTT.

This clonotype was recorded many times. V and J are TRBV12-3 or TRBV12-4 and TRBJ1-1; D not resolved. Trimming pared 5 bases from V and 1 base from J, leaving 8 bases between. This CDR3 contains 13 residues. CDR3 nucleotides: TGTGCCAGCAGTCCCCCCTCGAACACTGAAGCTTTCTTT. Its translation is CASSPPSNTEAFF.

Ten or more counts support this clonotype. The rearrangement uses TRBV11-3 and TRBJ2-1; 10 nucleotides agree with TRBD2. The CDR3 spans 16 residues. The germline V gene has CDR1 SGHNT and CDR2 YENEEA. V shed 5 bases, J shed 0 bases, and the junction held 4 bases outside the gene matches. The CDR3 DNA reads as TGTGCCAGCAGCCGCAGGACTAGCGGCTCCTACAATGAGCAGTTCTTC. Its translation: CASSRRTSGSYNEQFF.

Many counts were recorded for this clonotype. The chain has TRBV4-1 and TRBJ1-2; D is unresolved. The CDR3 loop spans 14 amino acids. Trimming removed 6 bases at V and 2 bases at J, with 13 bases between. Germline-derived CDR1 and CDR2 are MGHRA and YSYEKL. The CDR3 DNA follows: TGCGCCAGCAGTCGGACGAACGAGAACTATGGCTACACCTTC. It encodes CASSRTNENYGYTF.